This T cell receptor beta chain was sequenced during a study of T cells after yellow fever vaccination. Study results and limitations: Peaking on day 5 versus 15, the secondary response was faster but weaker. The booster saw the reappearance of most primary-vaccination clones (nearly 98% CD4, 88% CD8).

The germline V gene encodes CDR1 SGHRS and CDR2 YFSETQ. This CDR3 has 15 residues. Trimming stripped 4 bases from V and 0 bases from J, with 13 bases between. To note about this clonotype: Its specificity is not known.

Template switching by 5'RACE produced TCR cDNA, adding a universal primer site and UMIs. TCRdb reprocessed the 5' RACE reads via MiXCR and lists one record per CDR3 protein. The sample shows about 340,000 distinct CDR3 sequences, 3.5% to 4.5% of them seen only once. This clonotype originated in a man between 18 and 35 years old who received the YFV17D yellow fever vaccine. The sequencing here drew on PBMCs, taken 5 days after the yellow fever booster vaccination. V is TRBV5-1 and J is TRBJ1-2, with a weak D call TRBD1 (6 bases). CDR3 residues: CASSPGDRTNYGYTF. The CDR3 DNA is TGCGCCAGCAGCCCCGGTGACAGGACTAACTATGGCTACACCTTC.